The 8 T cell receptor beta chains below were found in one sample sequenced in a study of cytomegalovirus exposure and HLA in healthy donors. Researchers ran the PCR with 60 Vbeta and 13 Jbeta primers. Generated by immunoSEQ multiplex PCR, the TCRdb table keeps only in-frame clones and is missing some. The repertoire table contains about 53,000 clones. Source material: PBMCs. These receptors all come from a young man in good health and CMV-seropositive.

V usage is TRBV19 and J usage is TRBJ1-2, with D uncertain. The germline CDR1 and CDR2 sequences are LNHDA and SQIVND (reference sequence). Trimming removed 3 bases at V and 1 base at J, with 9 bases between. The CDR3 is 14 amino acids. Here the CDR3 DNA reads TGTGCCAGTAGTATCCGAGGGTTTAACTATGGCTACACCTTC. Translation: CASSIRGFNYGYTF.

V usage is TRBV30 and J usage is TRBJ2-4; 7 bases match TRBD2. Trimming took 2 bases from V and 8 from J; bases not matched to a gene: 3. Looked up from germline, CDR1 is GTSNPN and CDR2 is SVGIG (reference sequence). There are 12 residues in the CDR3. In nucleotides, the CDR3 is TGTGCCTGGAGTTCCCGGGGGGACATTCAGTACTTC. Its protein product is CAWSSRGDIQYF.

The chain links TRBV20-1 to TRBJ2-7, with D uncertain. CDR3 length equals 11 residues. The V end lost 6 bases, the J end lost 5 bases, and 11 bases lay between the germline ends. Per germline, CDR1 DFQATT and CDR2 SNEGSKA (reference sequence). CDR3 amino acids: CSARSRNEQYF. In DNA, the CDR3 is TGCAGTGCCAGGTCACGTAACGAGCAGTACTTC.

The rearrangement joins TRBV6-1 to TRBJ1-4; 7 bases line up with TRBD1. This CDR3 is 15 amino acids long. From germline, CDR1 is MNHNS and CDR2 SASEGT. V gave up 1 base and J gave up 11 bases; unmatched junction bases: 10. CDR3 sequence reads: CASSEGDSKMSKLFF. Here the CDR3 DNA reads TGTGCCAGCAGTGAAGGGGACAGCAAGATGAGTAAACTGTTTTTT.

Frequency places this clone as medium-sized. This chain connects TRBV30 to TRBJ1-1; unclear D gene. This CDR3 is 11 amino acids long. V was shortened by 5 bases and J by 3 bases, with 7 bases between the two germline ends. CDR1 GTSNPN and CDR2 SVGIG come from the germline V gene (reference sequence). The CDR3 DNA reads TGTGCCTGGTTCCGTCACACTGAAGCTTTCTTT. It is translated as CAWFRHTEAFF. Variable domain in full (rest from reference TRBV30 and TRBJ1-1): SQTIHQWPATLVQPVGSPLSLECTVEGTSNPNLYWYRQAAGRGLQLLFYSVGIGQISSEVPQNLSASRPQDRQFILSSKKLLLSDSGFYLCAWFRHTEAFFGQGTRLTVV.

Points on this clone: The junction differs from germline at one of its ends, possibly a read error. In DNA, the CDR3 is TGTGCCAGCCTAGGGACTACCTACGTGCAGTACTTC. This codes for CASLGTTYVQYF. This chain links TRBV6-1 with TRBJ2-7; 7 bases agree with TRBD2. The CDR3 has 12 residues. Germline CDR1 MNHNS, CDR2 SASEGT.

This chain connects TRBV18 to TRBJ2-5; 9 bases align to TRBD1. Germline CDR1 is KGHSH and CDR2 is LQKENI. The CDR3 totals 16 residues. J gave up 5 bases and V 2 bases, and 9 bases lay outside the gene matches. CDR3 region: CASSPSGQGNVETQYF. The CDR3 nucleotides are TGTGCCAGCTCACCATCTGGACAGGGGAATGTGGAGACCCAGTACTTC.

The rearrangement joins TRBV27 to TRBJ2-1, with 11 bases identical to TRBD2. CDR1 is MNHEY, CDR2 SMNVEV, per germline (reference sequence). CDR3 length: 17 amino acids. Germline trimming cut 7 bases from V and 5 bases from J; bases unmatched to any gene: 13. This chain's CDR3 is CASTFLPGTSGNNEQFF. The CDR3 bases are TGTGCCAGCACCTTCCTCCCTGGGACTAGCGGAAACAATGAGCAGTTCTTC.